This T cell receptor beta chain is drawn from a study of blood T cell repertoires in COVID-19. Overall study: Specimens from acute and convalescent COVID-19 originated in the United States, Italy and Spain. The cDNA or gDNA used as material had been derived from T cells, B-cell-depleted T cells, or PBMCs.

Original processing methods: Reference gene primer amplification in the assay estimated nucleated cell counts. Some clones are missing from TCRdb's copy, which holds only in-frame ones; the method was immunoSEQ multiplex PCR. The DNA gave D and trimming, while V, J and clone size come from that table. The repertoire holds some 99,000 clones, 80% seen once, with around 4.2% in the top ten. The CDR3 is 14 residues long. The ends lost 7 bases at V and 1 base at J; junction bases unmatched: 6. Germline V CDR1 and CDR2: MNHEY, SVGAGI. Source material: peripheral blood. This receptor was obtained from a human donor in a cohort sampled during active or convalescent COVID-19. The V gene is TRBV6-5, the J gene TRBJ1-1, with 7 nucleotides matching TRBD1. The CDR3 nucleotides read TGTGCCAGCACTAGGACAGGACGGAACACTGAAGCTTTCTTT. This translates into CASTRTGRNTEAFF.